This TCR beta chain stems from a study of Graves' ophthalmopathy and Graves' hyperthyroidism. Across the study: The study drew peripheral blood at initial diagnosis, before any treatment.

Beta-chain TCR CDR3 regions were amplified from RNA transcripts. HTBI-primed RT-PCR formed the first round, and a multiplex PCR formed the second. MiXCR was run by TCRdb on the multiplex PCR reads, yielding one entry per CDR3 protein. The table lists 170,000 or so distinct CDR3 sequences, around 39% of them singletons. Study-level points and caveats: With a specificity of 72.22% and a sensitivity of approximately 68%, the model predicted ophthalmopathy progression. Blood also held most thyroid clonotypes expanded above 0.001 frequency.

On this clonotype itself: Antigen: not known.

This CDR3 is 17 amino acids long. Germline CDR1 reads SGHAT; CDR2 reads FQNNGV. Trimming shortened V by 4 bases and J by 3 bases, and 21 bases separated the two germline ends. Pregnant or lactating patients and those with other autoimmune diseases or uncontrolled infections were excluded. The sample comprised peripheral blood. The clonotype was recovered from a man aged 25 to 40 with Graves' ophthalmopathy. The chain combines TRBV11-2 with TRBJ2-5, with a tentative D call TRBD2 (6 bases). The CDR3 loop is CASSSQETSGDKETQYF. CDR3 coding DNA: TGTGCCAGCAGCTCACAAGAGACATCGGGGGATAAAGAGACCCAGTACTTC.